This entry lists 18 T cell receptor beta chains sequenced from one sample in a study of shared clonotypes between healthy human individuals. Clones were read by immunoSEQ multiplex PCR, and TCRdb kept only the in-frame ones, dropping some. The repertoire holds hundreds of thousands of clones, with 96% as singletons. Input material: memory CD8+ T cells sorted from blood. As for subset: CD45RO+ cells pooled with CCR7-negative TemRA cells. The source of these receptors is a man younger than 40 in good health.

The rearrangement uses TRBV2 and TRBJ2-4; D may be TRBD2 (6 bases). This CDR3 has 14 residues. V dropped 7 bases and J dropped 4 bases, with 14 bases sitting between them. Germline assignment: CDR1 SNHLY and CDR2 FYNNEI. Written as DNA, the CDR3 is TGTGCCAGCATGTCCCTAGCGCAAAAAAACATTCAGTACTTC. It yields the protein CASMSLAQKNIQYF.

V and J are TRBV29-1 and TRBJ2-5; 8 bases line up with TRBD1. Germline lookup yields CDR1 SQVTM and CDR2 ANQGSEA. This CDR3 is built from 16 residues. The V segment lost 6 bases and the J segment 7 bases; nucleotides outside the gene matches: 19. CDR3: CSVRAVKDRALLTQYF. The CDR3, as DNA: TGCAGCGTGCGGGCCGTGAAGGACAGGGCCCTCTTGACCCAGTACTTC.

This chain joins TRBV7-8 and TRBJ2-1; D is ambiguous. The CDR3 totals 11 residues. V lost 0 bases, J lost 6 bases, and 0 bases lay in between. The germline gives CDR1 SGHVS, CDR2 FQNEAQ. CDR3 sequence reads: CASSLANEQFF. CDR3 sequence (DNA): TGTGCCAGCAGCTTAGCCAATGAGCAGTTCTTC.

DNA of the CDR3: TGTGCCTGGAGTGTAGGGGCGCTTGGCTACACCTTC. Its protein is CAWSVGALGYTF. The gene calls are TRBV30 and TRBJ1-2, with D tentatively TRBD1 (5 bases). The CDR3 runs 12 residues. Germline CDR1 reads GTSNPN; CDR2 reads SVGIG (reference sequence). V gave up 0 bases and J gave up 7 bases, with 9 bases separating them.

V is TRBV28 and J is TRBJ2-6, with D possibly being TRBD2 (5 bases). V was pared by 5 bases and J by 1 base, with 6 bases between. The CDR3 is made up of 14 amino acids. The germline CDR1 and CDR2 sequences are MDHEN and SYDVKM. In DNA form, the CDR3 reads TGTGCCAGCAGTAGAGGGTCTGGGGCCAACGTCCTGACTTTC. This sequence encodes CASSRGSGANVLTF.

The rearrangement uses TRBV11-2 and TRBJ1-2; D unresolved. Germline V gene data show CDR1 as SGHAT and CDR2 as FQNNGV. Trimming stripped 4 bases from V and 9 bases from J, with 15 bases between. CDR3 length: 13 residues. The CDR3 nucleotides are TGTGCCAGCAGCTCTGGACCTTATGGGCGCTACACCTTC. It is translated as CASSSGPYGRYTF.

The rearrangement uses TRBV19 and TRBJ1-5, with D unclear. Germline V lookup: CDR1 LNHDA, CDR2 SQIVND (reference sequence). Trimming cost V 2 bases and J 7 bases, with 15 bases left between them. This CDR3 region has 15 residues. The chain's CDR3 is CASSILSRGSQPQHF. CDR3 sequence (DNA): TGTGCCAGTAGTATACTGAGTCGAGGGAGCCAGCCCCAGCATTTT.

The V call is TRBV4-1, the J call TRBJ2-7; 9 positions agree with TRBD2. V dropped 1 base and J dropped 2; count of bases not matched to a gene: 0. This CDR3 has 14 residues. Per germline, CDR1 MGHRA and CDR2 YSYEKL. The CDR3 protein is CASSQVAGAYEQYF. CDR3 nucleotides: TGCGCCAGCAGCCAAGTAGCGGGGGCCTACGAGCAGTACTTC.

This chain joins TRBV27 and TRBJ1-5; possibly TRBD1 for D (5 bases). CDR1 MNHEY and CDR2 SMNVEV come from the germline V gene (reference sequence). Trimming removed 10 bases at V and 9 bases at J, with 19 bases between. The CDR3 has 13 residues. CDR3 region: CATWDLSVGPQHF. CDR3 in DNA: TGTGCCACCTGGGACCTGTCGGTTGGGCCCCAGCATTTT.

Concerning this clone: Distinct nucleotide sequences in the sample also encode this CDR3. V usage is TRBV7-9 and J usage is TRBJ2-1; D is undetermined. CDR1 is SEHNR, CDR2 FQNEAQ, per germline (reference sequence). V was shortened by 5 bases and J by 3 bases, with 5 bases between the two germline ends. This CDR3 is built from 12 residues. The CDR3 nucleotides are TGTGCCAGCAGCCCCAGCTACAATGAGCAGTTCTTC. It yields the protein CASSPSYNEQFF.

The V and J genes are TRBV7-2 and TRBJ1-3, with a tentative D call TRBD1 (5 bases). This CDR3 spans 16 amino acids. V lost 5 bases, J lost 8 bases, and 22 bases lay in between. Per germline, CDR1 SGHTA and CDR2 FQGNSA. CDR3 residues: CASSPVRGDAGDTIYF. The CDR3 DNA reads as TGTGCCAGCAGCCCAGTGCGAGGGGACGCGGGAGACACCATATATTTT.

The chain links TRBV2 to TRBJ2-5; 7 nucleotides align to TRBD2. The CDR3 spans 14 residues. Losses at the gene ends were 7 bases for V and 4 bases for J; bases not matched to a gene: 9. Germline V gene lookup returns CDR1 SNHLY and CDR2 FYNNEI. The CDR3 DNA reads TGTGCCAGCATCGCAGGGAGGGGTAGAGAGACCCAGTACTTC. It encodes CASIAGRGRETQYF.

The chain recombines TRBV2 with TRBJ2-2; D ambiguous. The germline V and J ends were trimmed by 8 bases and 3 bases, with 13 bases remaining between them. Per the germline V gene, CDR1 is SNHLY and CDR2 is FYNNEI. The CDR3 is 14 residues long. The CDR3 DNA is TGTGCCAGCCAAAACAAGCGCTACACCGGGGAGCTGTTTTTT. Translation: CASQNKRYTGELFF.

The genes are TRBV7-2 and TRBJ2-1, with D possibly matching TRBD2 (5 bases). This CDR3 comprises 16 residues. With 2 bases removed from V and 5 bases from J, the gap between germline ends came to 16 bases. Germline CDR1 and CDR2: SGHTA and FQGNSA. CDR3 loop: CASSLSLVSRHNEQFF. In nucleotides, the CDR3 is TGTGCCAGCAGCTTATCACTAGTGTCCCGCCACAATGAGCAGTTCTTC.

CDR3 DNA sequence: TGTGCCAGCAGGGAAGAAGCCCTTACAGGGGACTGCACTGAAGCTTTCTTT. This codes for CASREEALTGDCTEAFF. The rearrangement joins TRBV28 to TRBJ1-1; TRBD1 matches 7 bases. The CDR3 consists of 17 residues. Germline values: CDR1 MDHEN, CDR2 SYDVKM. The V and J ends lost 6 bases and 4 bases, in that order; junction bases with no gene match: 17.

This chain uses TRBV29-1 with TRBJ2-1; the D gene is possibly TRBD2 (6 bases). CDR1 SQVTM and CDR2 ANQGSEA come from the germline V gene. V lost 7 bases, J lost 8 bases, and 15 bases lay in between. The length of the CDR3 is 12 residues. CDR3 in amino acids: CSGALGGDEQFF. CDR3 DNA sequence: TGCAGCGGGGCCCTAGGAGGGGATGAGCAGTTCTTC.

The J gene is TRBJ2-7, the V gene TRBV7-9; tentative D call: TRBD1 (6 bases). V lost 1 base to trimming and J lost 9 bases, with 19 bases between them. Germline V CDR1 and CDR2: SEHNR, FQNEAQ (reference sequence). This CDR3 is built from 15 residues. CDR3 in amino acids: CASSLEVHRDNGQYF. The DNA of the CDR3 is TGTGCCAGCAGCTTAGAAGTGCATCGGGACAACGGGCAGTACTTC.

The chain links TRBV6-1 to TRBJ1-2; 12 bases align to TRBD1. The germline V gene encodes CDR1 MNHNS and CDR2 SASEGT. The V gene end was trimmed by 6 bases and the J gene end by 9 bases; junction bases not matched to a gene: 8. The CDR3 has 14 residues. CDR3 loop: CASRPGQGAGSYTF. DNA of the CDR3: TGTGCCAGCAGACCGGGACAGGGGGCCGGGAGCTACACCTTC.